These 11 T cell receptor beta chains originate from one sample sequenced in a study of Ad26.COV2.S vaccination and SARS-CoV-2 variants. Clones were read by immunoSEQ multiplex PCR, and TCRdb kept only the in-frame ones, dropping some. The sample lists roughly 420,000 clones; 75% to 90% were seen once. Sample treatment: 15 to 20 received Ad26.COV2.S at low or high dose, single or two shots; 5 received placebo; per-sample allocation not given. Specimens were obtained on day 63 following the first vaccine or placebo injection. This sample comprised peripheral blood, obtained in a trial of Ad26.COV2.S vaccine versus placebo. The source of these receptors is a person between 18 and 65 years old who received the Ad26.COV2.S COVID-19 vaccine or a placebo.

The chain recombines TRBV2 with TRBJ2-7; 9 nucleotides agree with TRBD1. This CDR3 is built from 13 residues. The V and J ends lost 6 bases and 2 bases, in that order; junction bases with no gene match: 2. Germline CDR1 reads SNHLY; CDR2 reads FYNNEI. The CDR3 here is CASRDRGTYEQYF. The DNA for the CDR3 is TGTGCCAGCAGGGACAGGGGAACCTACGAGCAGTACTTC.

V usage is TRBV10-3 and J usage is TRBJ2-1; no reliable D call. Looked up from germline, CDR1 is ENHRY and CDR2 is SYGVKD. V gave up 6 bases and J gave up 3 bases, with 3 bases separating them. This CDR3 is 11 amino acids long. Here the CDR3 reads CAISRYNEQFF. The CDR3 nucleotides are TGTGCCATCAGCCGCTACAATGAGCAGTTCTTC.

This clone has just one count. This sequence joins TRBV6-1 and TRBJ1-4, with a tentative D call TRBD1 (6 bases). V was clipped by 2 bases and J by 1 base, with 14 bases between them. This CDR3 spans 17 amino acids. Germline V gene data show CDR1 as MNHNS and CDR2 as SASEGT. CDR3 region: CASSEWGPGVTNEKLFF. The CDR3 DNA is TGTGCCAGCAGTGAATGGGGGCCTGGCGTAACTAATGAAAAACTGTTTTTT.

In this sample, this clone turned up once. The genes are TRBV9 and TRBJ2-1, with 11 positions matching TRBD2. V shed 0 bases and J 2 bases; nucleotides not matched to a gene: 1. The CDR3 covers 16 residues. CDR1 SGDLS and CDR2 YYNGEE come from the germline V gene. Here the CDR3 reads CASSVGGLAAYNEQFF. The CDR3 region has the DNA TGTGCCAGCAGCGTAGGGGGACTAGCGGCCTACAATGAGCAGTTCTTC.

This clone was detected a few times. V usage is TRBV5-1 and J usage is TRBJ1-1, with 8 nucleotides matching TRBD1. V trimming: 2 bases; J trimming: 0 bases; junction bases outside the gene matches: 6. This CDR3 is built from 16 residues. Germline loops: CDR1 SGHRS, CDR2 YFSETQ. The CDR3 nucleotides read TGCGCCAGCAGCTTACCGATACAGGGGGTGAACACTGAAGCTTTCTTT. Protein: CASSLPIQGVNTEAFF.

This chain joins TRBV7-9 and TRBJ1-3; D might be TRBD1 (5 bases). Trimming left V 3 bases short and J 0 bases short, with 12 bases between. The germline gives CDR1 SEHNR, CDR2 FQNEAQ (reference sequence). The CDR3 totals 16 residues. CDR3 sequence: CASSFVGPLSGNTIYF. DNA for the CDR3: TGTGCCAGCAGCTTCGTGGGACCGCTCTCTGGAAACACCATATATTTT.

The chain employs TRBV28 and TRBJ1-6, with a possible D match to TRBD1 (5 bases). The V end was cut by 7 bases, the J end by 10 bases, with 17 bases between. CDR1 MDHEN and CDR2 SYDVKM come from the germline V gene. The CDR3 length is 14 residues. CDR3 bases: TGTGCCAGCATCGGGGGGTGGGCGGTATCACCCCTCCACTTT. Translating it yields CASIGGWAVSPLHF.

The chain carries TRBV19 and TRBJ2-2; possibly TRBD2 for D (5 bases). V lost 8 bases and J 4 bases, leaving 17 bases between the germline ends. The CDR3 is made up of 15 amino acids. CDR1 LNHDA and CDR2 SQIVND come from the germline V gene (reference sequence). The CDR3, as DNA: TGTGCCAGTCTCGGGGTGAAGTTGGTCACCGGGGAGCTGTTTTTT. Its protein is CASLGVKLVTGELFF.

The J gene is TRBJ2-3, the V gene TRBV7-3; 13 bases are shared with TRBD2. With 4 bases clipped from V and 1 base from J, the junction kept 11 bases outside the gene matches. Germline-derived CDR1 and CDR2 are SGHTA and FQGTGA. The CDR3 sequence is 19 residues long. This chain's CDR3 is CASSSGLAGVGGGTDTQYF. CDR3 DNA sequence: TGTGCCAGCAGCTCCGGACTAGCGGGGGTTGGTGGTGGCACAGATACGCAGTATTTT.

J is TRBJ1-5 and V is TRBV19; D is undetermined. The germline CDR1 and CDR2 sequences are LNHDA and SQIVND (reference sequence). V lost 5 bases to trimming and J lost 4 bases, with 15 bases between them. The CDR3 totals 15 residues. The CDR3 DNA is TGTGCCAGTAGTTCCCCCAATAGAATGAATCAGCCCCAGCATTTT. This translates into CASSSPNRMNQPQHF. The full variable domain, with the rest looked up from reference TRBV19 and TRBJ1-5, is DGGITQSPKYLFRKEGQNVTLSCEQNLNHDAMYWYRQDPGQGLRLIYYSQIVNDFQKGDIAEGYSVSREKKESFPLTVTSAQKNPTAFYLCASSSPNRMNQPQHFGDGTRLSIL.

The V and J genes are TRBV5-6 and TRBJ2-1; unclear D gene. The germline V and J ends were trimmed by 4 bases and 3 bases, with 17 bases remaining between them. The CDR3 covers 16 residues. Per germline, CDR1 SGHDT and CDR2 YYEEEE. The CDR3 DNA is TGTGCCAGCAGCGGCTCGTTCGGGCTAGACTACAATGAGCAGTTCTTC. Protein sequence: CASSGSFGLDYNEQFF.